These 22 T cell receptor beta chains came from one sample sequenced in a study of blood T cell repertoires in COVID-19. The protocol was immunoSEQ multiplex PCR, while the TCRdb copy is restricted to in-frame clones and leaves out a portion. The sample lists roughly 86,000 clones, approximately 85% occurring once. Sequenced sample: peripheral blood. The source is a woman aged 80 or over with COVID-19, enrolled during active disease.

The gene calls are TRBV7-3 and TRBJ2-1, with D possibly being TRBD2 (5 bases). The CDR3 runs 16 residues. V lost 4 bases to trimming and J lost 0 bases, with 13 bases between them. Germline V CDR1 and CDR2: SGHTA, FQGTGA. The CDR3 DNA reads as TGTGCCAGCAGCTCCAAGGCTGGGAGCTCCTACAATGAGCAGTTCTTC. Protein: CASSSKAGSSYNEQFF.

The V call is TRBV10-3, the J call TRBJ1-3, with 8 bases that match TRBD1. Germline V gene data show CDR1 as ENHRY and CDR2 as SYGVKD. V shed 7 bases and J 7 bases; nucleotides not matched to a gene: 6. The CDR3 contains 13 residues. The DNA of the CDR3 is TGTGCCATCACAGGGGGCGCTTATAACACCATATATTTT. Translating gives CAITGGAYNTIYF.

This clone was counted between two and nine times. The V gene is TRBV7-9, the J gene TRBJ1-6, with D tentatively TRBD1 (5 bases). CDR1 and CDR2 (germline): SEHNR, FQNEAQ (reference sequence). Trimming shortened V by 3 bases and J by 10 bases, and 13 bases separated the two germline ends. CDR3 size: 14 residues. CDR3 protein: CASSFGGASSPLHF. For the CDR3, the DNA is TGTGCCAGCAGCTTTGGAGGGGCGAGCTCACCCCTCCACTTT.

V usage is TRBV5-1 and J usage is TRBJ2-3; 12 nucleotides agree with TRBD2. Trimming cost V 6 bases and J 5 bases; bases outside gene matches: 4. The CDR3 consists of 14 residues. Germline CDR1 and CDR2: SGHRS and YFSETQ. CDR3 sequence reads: CASTRLAGEDTQYF. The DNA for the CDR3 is TGCGCCAGCACCCGACTAGCGGGAGAAGATACGCAGTATTTT.

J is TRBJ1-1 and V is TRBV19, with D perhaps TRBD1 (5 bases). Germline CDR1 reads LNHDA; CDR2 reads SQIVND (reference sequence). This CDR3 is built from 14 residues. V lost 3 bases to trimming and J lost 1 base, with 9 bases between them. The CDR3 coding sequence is TGTGCCAGTAGTATTGGGGGGGGGAACACTGAAGCTTTCTTT. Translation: CASSIGGGNTEAFF.

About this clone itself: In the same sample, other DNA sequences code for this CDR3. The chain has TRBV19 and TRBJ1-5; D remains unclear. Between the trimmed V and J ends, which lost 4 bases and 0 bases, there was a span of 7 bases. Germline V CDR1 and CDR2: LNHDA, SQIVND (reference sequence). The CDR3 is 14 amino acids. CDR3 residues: CASSTPGSNQPQHF. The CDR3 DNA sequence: TGTGCCAGTAGTACCCCCGGTAGCAATCAGCCCCAGCATTTT.

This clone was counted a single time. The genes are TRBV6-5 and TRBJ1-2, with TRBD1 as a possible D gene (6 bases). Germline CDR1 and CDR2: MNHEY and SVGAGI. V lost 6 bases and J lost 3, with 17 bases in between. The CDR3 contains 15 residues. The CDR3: CASSSRQEAYYGYTF. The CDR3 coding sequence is TGTGCCAGCAGCTCGAGACAGGAAGCCTACTATGGCTACACCTTC.

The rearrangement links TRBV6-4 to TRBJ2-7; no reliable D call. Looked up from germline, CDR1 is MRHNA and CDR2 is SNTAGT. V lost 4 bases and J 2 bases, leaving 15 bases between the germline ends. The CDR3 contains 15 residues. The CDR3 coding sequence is TGTGCCAGCAGTGTGAGGCCCTTAGTCCCCTACGAGCAGTACTTC. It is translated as CASSVRPLVPYEQYF.

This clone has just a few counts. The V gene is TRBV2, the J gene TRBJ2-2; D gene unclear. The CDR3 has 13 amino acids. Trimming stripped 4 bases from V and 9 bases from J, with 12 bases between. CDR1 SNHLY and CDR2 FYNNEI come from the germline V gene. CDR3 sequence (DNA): TGTGCCAGCAGTGTTGATGGGCCGCGGGAGCTGTTTTTT. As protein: CASSVDGPRELFF.

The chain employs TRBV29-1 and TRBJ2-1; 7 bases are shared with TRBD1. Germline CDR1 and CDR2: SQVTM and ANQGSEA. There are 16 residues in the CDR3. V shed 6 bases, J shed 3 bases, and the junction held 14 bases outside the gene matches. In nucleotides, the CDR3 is TGCAGCGTACTAAATCCGACAGGGACAGTCTACAATGAGCAGTTCTTC. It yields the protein CSVLNPTGTVYNEQFF.

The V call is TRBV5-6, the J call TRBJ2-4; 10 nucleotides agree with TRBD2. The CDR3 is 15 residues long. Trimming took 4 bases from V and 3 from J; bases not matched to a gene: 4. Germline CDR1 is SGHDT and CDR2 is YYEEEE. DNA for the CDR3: TGTGCCAGCAGCGATCTAGCGGGGGACAAAAACATTCAGTACTTC. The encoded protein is CASSDLAGDKNIQYF. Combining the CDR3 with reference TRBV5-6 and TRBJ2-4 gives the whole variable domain DAGVTQSPTHLIKTRGQQVTLRCSPKSGHDTVSWYQQALGQGPQFIFQYYEEEERQRGNFPDRFSGHQFPNYSSELNVNALLLGDSALYLCASSDLAGDKNIQYFGAGTRLSVL.

As DNA, the CDR3 is TGTGCCAGCAGAACGGGAGGGTATGGCTACACCTTC. It yields the protein CASRTGGYGYTF. The chain carries TRBV27 and TRBJ1-2, with no clear D. CDR1 is MNHEY, CDR2 SMNVEV, per germline (reference sequence). V lost 6 bases to trimming and J lost 5 bases, with 10 bases between them. CDR3 size: 12 residues.

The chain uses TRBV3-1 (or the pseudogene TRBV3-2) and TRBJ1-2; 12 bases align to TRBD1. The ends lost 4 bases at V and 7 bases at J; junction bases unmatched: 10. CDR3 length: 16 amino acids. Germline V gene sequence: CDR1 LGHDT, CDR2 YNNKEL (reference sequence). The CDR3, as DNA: TGTGCCAGCAGCCCCCGGGACAGGGGGCGCCGGGGTGGCTACACCTTC. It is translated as CASSPRDRGRRGGYTF.

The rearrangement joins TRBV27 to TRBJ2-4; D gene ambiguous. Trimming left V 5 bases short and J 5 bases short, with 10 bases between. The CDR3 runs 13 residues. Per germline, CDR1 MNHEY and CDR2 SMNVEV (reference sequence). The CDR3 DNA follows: TGTGCCAGCAGTGCTAAGTCACAAAACATTCAGTACTTC. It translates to CASSAKSQNIQYF.

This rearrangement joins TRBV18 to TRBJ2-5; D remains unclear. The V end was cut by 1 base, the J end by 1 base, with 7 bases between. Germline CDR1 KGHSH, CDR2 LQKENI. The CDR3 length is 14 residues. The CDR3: CASSPLPGQETQYF. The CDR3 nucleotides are TGTGCCAGCTCACCACTGCCCGGCCAAGAGACCCAGTACTTC.

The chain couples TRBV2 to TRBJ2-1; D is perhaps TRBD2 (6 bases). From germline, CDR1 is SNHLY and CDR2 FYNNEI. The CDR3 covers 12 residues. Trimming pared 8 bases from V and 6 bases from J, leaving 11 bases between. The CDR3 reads CASLLEGNEQFF. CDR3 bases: TGTGCCAGCCTCTTGGAGGGCAATGAGCAGTTCTTC.

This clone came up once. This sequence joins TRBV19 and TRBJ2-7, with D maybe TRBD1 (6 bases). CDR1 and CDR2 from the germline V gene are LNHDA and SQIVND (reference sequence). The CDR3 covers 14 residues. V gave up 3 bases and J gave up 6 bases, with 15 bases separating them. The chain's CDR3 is CASSMGFGGGEQYF. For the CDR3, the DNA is TGTGCCAGTAGTATGGGGTTTGGGGGCGGCGAGCAGTACTTC. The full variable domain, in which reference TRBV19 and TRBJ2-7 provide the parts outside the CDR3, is DGGITQSPKYLFRKEGQNVTLSCEQNLNHDAMYWYRQDPGQGLRLIYYSQIVNDFQKGDIAEGYSVSREKKESFPLTVTSAQKNPTAFYLCASSMGFGGGEQYFGPGTRLTVT.

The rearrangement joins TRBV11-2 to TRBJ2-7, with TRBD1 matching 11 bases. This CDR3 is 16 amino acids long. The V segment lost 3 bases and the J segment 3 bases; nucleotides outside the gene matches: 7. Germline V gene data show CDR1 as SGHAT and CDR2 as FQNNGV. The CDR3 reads CASSLIGTGGYYEQYF. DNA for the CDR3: TGTGCCAGCAGCTTGATTGGGACAGGGGGGTACTACGAGCAGTACTTC.

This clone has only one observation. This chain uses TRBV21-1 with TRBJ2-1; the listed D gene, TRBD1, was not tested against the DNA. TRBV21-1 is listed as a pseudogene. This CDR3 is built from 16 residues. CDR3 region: CASSTACQGCSNEQFF. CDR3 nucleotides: TGTGCCAGCAGCACGGCATGCCAGGGGTGTAGTAATGAGCAGTTCTTC.

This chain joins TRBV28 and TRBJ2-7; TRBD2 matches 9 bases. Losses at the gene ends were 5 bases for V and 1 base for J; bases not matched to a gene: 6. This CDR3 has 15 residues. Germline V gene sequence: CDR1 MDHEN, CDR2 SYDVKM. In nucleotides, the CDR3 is TGTGCCAGCAGTCCCTCTGCGGGAGGGTCCTACGAGCAGTACTTC. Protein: CASSPSAGGSYEQYF.

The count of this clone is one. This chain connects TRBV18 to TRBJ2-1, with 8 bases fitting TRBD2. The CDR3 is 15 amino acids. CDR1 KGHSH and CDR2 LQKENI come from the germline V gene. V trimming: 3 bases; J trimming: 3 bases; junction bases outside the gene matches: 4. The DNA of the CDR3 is TGTGCCAGCTCACCCGGGACTAGATTCTACAATGAGCAGTTCTTC. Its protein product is CASSPGTRFYNEQFF.

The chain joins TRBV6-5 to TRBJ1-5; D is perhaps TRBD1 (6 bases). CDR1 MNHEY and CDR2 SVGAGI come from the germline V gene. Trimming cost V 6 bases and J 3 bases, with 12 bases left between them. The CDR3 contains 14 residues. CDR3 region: CASSQQGSNQPQHF. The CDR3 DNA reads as TGTGCCAGCAGCCAACAGGGTTCCAATCAGCCCCAGCATTTT.